This T cell receptor beta chain derives from a study of cytomegalovirus exposure and HLA in healthy donors. Of note for this clone: Antigen: not known.

Sequencing used immunoSEQ multiplex PCR; TCRdb keeps in-frame clones, though not all of them. The repertoire has tens of thousands of clones, approximately 94% of them found once; the top ten carry roughly 0.6%. CDR3 length: 16 amino acids. The trim removed 1 base at V and 4 bases at J, leaving 4 bases unmatched. Germline V gene lookup returns CDR1 KGHSH and CDR2 LQKENI. Study-level points and caveats: The authors enumerated over 150 TCR beta chains as linked to cytomegalovirus. The tendency of first-cohort TCR clusters to co-occur in the roughly 120 validation repertoires was identified by a subsequent analysis.

The genes are TRBV18 and TRBJ2-2; 9 bases agree with TRBD1. Sequenced input: PBMCs. This clonotype was obtained from a woman aged 18-35 years in good health and CMV-seronegative. CDR3 sequence (DNA): TGTGCCAGCTCACCACTCCCGGGACAGGGCACCGGGGAGCTGTTTTTT. It specifies CASSPLPGQGTGELFF.